This T cell receptor beta chain originates from a study of T cell repertoires in cytomegalovirus infection. Study in general: CMV infection and matching HLA type were both indicated by public TCR beta signatures. Study-wide points: Summed frequency of public TCR beta families distinguished CMV carriers with the relevant HLA. CMV-specific TCR beta clonotypes restricted by HLA-C dominated the ex vivo response.

TCRdb passed the reads through MiXCR, listing each CDR3 protein once. The repertoire has about 360,000 distinct CDR3 sequences, less than 20% of them found once; the top ten carry about 10%. About this clonotype: Its specificity is not known.

The sequencing sample was made of PBMCs. The origin of this receptor is a human donor in good health (CMV status not recorded). Some clones in this sample may be carry-over from other donors' samples.

The DNA for the CDR3 is TGTGCCACCTCAGGGTTCACTAATGAAAAACTGTTTTTT. It specifies CATSGFTNEKLFF. This chain uses TRBV15 with TRBJ1-4; possibly TRBD1 for D (5 bases). Germline CDR1 and CDR2: LNHNV and YYDKDF (reference sequence). The CDR3 contains 13 residues. Trimming pared 8 bases from V and 2 bases from J, leaving 9 bases between.